What follows describes a single T cell receptor beta chain. Its antigen is not identified. The data originate from a study of shared clonotypes between healthy human individuals. Notes on the study in general: The study found lower generation probabilities in non-shared clonotypes than in those shared by all four donors. Although depth was large, rarefaction showed that sequencing of the sorted subsets was incomplete.

Produced via immunoSEQ multiplex PCR; TCRdb's table is partial and in-frame only. The profile covers about 1 million clones, with more than 60% appearing a single time and approximately 1.5% taken by the ten largest. The CDR3 extends over 14 amino acids. After removal of 5 bases from V and 2 bases from J, the junction contained 2 bases not matched to a gene. Germline V gene sequence: CDR1 KGHSH, CDR2 LQKENI. Source material: memory CD4+ T cells sorted from blood. The subset is: CD45RA-negative fraction. This receptor was identified in a man between 18 and 29 years old in good health. V is TRBV18 and J is TRBJ1-4, with 7 bases identical to TRBD1. The DNA for the CDR3 is TGTGCCAGCTCAGAGGGGGCGACTAATGAAAAACTGTTTTTT. This encodes CASSEGATNEKLFF.